This record looks at one TCR beta chain sequence and its context. Its antigen is not identified. The PCR ran on 60 Vbeta and 13 Jbeta primers. Generated by immunoSEQ multiplex PCR, the TCRdb table keeps only in-frame clones and is missing some. The table lists 130,000 or so clones, about three quarters of them singletons, with roughly 3.2% in the top ten. This record belongs to a study of cytomegalovirus exposure and HLA in healthy donors. Findings of the study overall: As a later analysis showed, a missense DCLRE1C variant was linked to trimming of TCR beta V- and J-genes.

The receptor's source is a man under 40 in good health and CMV-seronegative. The source material was PBMCs.

The CDR3 here is CSVVRDRNTEAFF. The CDR3 bases are TGCAGCGTTGTCCGCGACAGGAACACTGAAGCTTTCTTT. V usage is TRBV29-1 and J usage is TRBJ1-1; a weak D match, TRBD1 (5 bases). The CDR3 is 13 amino acids. Germline CDR1 and CDR2: SQVTM and ANQGSEA. Between the trimmed V and J ends, which lost 4 bases and 1 base, there was a span of 10 bases.